This T cell receptor beta chain was recorded in a study of cytomegalovirus exposure and HLA in healthy donors. 60 Vbeta and 13 Jbeta primers were used in PCR. In the original analysis: Roughly 10 million shared chains were among 80 million or so unique TCR beta chains counted in a later analysis. The table came from immunoSEQ multiplex PCR; TCRdb's copy has only in-frame clones and leaves some out. V, J and clone size were drawn from that table, and D and trimming were deduced from the DNA. The sample is made up of 60,000 or so clones, and the top ten hold roughly 8.8% of it. The ends lost 1 base at V and 6 bases at J; junction bases unmatched: 5. In germline, CDR1 is SGDLS, CDR2 YYNGEE. The CDR3 spans 15 residues.

V and J are TRBV9 and TRBJ2-2, with TRBD1 identical over 8 bases. The sample was PBMCs. This TCR was recovered from a man aged 50 to 60 in good health and CMV-seropositive. CDR3 amino acids: CASSVTGGQAGELFF. The CDR3 nucleotides are TGTGCCAGCAGCGTAACAGGGGGGCAGGCCGGGGAGCTGTTTTTT.